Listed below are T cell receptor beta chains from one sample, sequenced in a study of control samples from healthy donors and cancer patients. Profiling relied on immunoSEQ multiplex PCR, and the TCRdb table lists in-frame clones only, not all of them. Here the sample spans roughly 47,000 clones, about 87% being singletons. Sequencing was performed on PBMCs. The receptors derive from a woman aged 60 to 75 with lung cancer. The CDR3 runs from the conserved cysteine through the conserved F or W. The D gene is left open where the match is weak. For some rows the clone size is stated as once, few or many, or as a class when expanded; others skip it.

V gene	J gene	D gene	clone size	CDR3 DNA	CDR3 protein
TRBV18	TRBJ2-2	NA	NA	TGTGCCAGCTCACCGCGGCTTAACCTGAACACCGGGGAGCTGTTTTTT	CASSPRLNLNTGELFF
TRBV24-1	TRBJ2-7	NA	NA	TGTGCCACCAGTGTCGACAGCGACGAGCAGTACTTC	CATSVDSDEQYF
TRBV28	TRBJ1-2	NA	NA	TGTGCCAGCTACCGGGACGCCCTCTATGGCTACACCTTC	CASYRDALYGYTF
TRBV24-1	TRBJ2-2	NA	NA	TGTGCCACCAGTGCCGCGGCCAACACCGGGGAGCTGTTTTTT	CATSAAANTGELFF
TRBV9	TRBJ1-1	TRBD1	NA	TGTGCCAGCACGACGACAGGGGCCATGAACACTGAAGCTTTCTTT	CASTTTGAMNTEAFF
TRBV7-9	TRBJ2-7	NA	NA	TGTGCCAGCAGCGCCCTTTCGAGCGGGTCCTACGAGCAGTACTTC	CASSALSSGSYEQYF
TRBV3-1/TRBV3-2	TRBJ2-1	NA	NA	TGTGCCAGCAGCCCCCGCTACAATGAGCAGTTCTTC	CASSPRYNEQFF
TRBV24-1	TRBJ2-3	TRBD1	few	TGTGCCACCAGTGACCCCTCGGACAGGGGAGAGACAGATACGCAGTATTTT	CATSDPSDRGETDTQYF
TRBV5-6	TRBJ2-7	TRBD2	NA	TGTGCCAGCACCCTTGGACTAGCTGGTTCTCGCGAGCAGTACTTC	CASTLGLAGSREQYF
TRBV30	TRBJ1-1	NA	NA	TGTGCCTGGAGTACGTACGCTGAAGCTTTCTTT	CAWSTYAEAFF
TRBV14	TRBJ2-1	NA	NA	TGTGCCAGCAGCCATTCCCCACAAGCCGGGACACAATACTACAATGAGCAGTTCTTC	CASSHSPQAGTQYYNEQFF
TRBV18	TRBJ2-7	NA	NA	TGTGCCAGCTCACCGGACGGACTCCTCTCCTACGAGCAGTACTTC	CASSPDGLLSYEQYF
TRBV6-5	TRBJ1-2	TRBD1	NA	TGTGCCAGCAAGGGACAGGGCTATGGCTACACCTTC	CASKGQGYGYTF
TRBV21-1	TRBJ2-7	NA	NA	TGTGCCAGCAGCACCACTCGACGGGGGCCTATCGGGTACGAGCAGTACTTC	CASSTTRRGPIGYEQYF
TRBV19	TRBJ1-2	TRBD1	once	TGTGCCAGTAGTATTGAGGCAGGGGGCGACTATGGCTACACCTTC	CASSIEAGGDYGYTF
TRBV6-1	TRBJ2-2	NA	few	TGTGCCAGCAGTGAAGGGACAGAAACCGGGGAGCTGTTTTTT	CASSEGTETGELFF
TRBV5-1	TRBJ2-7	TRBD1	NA	TGCGCCAGCAGCATCGCCGGGACAGCTTCCTACGAGCAGTACTTC	CASSIAGTASYEQYF